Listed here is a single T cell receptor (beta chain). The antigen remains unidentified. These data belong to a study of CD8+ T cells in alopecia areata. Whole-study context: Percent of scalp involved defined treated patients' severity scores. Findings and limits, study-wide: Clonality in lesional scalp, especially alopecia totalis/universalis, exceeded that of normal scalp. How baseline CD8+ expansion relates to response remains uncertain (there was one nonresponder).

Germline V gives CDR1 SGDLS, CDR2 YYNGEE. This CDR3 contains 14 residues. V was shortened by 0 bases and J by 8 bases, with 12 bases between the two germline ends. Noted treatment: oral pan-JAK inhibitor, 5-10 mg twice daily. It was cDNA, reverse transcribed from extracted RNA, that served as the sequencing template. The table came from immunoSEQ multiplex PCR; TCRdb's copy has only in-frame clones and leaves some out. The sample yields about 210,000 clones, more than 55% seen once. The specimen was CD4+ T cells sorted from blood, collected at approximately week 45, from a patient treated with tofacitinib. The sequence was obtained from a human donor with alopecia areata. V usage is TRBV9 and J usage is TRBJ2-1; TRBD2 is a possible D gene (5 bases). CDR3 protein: CASSVESSIDEQFF. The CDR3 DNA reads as TGTGCCAGCAGCGTAGAGTCTAGCATCGATGAGCAGTTCTTC.